The 16 T cell receptor beta chains below all came from one sample that was sequenced in a study of cytomegalovirus exposure and HLA in healthy donors. In the PCR, 60 Vbeta and 13 Jbeta primers were used. Sequenced by immunoSEQ multiplex PCR; TCRdb stores in-frame clones only, minus some. The sample includes about 65,000 clones, 80% of them seen just once. What was sequenced was PBMCs. These receptors were collected from a woman in her 30s in good health and CMV-seronegative.

The chain employs TRBV29-1 and TRBJ2-5; tentatively, D is TRBD1 (5 bases). V shed 6 bases and J shed 4 bases, with 12 bases lying between them. The CDR3 extends over 12 amino acids. The germline V gene has CDR1 SQVTM and CDR2 ANQGSEA. The CDR3 sequence: CSVDAQGETQYF. The CDR3 DNA reads as TGCAGCGTAGACGCCCAGGGAGAGACCCAGTACTTC.

This chain links TRBV6-4 with TRBJ2-7; a weak D match, TRBD1 (6 bases). V was shortened by 0 bases and J by 6 bases, with 9 bases between the two germline ends. The CDR3 runs to 13 residues. Per germline, CDR1 MRHNA and CDR2 SNTAGT. CDR3 in amino acids: CASSDSLGGEQYF. The CDR3, as DNA: TGTGCCAGCAGTGACTCGTTAGGGGGCGAGCAGTACTTC.

Notes on this clone: At one end, the junction sequence differs from germline, possibly due to a read error. Other DNA sequences from this sample encode an identical CDR3 as well. This chain joins TRBV27 and TRBJ1-1; D is unclear. Germline loops: CDR1 MNHEY, CDR2 SMNVEV (reference sequence). The CDR3 contains 13 residues. The CDR3 here is CASSYVHSTEAFF. The CDR3 DNA is TGCGCCAGCAGTTATGTACATTCCACTGAAGCTTTCTTT.

The rearrangement uses TRBV4-1 and TRBJ2-7, with TRBD1 matching 7 bases. The CDR3 has 15 residues. Germline lookup yields CDR1 MGHRA and CDR2 YSYEKL. After removal of 4 bases from V and 0 bases from J, the junction contained 6 bases not matched to a gene. The CDR3 spells CASSPEDRSSYEQYF. Here the CDR3 DNA reads TGCGCCAGCAGCCCCGAGGACAGGAGCTCCTACGAGCAGTACTTC.

Written as DNA, the CDR3 is TGTGCCTGGAGTCCCTCGGACAGGGCCTCAGATACGCAGTATTTT. This codes for CAWSPSDRASDTQYF. The chain combines TRBV30 with TRBJ2-3; the match to TRBD1 covers 8 bases. The V and J ends lost 2 bases and 4 bases, in that order; junction bases with no gene match: 8. Germline CDR1 reads GTSNPN; CDR2 reads SVGIG (reference sequence). The CDR3 consists of 15 residues.

This chain connects TRBV29-1 to TRBJ1-1; no reliable D call. The CDR3 loop spans 14 amino acids. The germline gives CDR1 SQVTM, CDR2 ANQGSEA. The V end lost 4 bases, the J end lost 3 bases, and 15 bases lay between the germline ends. The CDR3 loop reads CSVADWASDTEAFF. The CDR3 region has the DNA TGCAGCGTTGCCGATTGGGCGTCGGACACTGAAGCTTTCTTT.

The CDR3 sequence: CASSPGTGGQPQHF. In DNA, the CDR3 is TGTGCCAGCAGCCCAGGGACAGGGGGACAGCCCCAGCATTTT. V is TRBV11-2 and J is TRBJ1-5, with TRBD1 matching 11 bases. CDR3 size: 14 residues. Per germline, CDR1 SGHAT and CDR2 FQNNGV. J lost 7 bases, V lost 5 bases, and 4 bases had no gene match.

The gene calls are TRBV6-1 and TRBJ1-1; D is unclear. Trimming removed 4 bases from V and 2 bases from J, with 8 bases in between. Germline V gene data show CDR1 as MNHNS and CDR2 as SASEGT. This CDR3 comprises 13 residues. In DNA, the CDR3 is TGTGCCAGCAGTGGGACTTTTAACACTGAAGCTTTCTTT. Protein product: CASSGTFNTEAFF.

The chain couples TRBV4-1 to TRBJ1-4; 7 nucleotides align to TRBD1. The CDR3 is 15 amino acids. Unmatched junction bases numbered 4, after V lost 0 bases and J lost 6 bases. Germline CDR1 MGHRA, CDR2 YSYEKL. CDR3 sequence: CASSQDGRGDEKLFF. The CDR3 DNA follows: TGCGCCAGCAGCCAAGATGGCAGGGGGGATGAAAAACTGTTTTTT.

The chain is built from TRBV30 and TRBJ2-7, with 12 nucleotides matching TRBD2. The CDR3 length is 16 residues. The V gene's germline CDR1 is GTSNPN and CDR2 SVGIG (reference sequence). J lost 3 bases, V lost 5 bases, and 11 bases had no gene match. CDR3 bases: TGTGCCTGGGCTTCTAGCGGGGGGGCCATTCTCTACGAGCAGTACTTC. Translating gives CAWASSGGAILYEQYF.

This clone has a handful of counts. The chain combines TRBV4-1 with TRBJ1-1; tentatively, D is TRBD1 (6 bases). Germline V CDR1 and CDR2: MGHRA, YSYEKL. The CDR3 is 13 amino acids. Trimming took off 0 bases at V and 4 bases at J, with 6 bases between the two ends. Here the CDR3 DNA reads TGCGCCAGCAGCCAAGACAGGGGCACTGAAGCTTTCTTT. Residues: CASSQDRGTEAFF.

V is TRBV29-1 and J is TRBJ1-2, with D possibly being TRBD1 (6 bases). Trimming removed 4 bases at V and 8 bases at J, with 14 bases between. Germline lookup yields CDR1 SQVTM and CDR2 ANQGSEA. This CDR3 region has 12 residues. The CDR3 loop is CSVAGGRSGYTF. CDR3 coding DNA: TGCAGCGTTGCGGGGGGCAGGAGCGGCTACACCTTC.

The V gene is TRBV6-5, the J gene TRBJ1-6; 7 bases are a match to TRBD1. Trimming removed 6 bases from V and 9 bases from J; junction bases left unmatched: 8. Germline-derived CDR1 and CDR2 are MNHEY and SVGAGI. This CDR3 has 14 amino acids. CDR3 sequence (DNA): TGTGCCAGCAGGGCCGGGACAGAGACTTCACCCCTCCACTTT. It encodes CASRAGTETSPLHF.

The chain combines TRBV7-6 with TRBJ2-3, with TRBD2 identical over 9 bases. The V gene's germline CDR1 is SGHVS and CDR2 FNYEAQ. The CDR3 runs 16 residues. V lost 1 base and J lost 5; bases outside the gene matches: 7. CDR3 nucleotides: TGTGCCAGCAGCTTAGGGCCTAGCGGGGTTCAAGATACGCAGTATTTT. Its protein is CASSLGPSGVQDTQYF.

The V and J genes are TRBV30 and TRBJ2-7; TRBD1 matches 7 bases. This CDR3 has 13 amino acids. Germline-derived CDR1 and CDR2 are GTSNPN and SVGIG (reference sequence). After removal of 4 bases from V and 5 bases from J, the junction contained 8 bases not matched to a gene. The CDR3 reads CAWNRGQFHEQYF. The DNA for the CDR3 is TGTGCCTGGAATAGGGGACAGTTTCACGAGCAGTACTTC.

The CDR3 sequence is CASSYSRGGTTGELFF. CDR3 bases: TGTGCCAGCAGTTACTCCCGGGGGGGGACCACCGGGGAGCTGTTTTTT. This chain links TRBV6-6 with TRBJ2-2; 8 bases match TRBD2. Looked up from germline, CDR1 is MNHNY and CDR2 is SVGAGI (reference sequence). This CDR3 comprises 16 residues. After removal of 0 bases from V and 4 bases from J, the junction contained 4 bases not matched to a gene.